This T cell receptor beta chain was sequenced for a study of blood T cell repertoires in COVID-19. Overall study: T cells, B-cell-depleted T cells, or PBMCs supplied cDNA or gDNA.

Trimming took 3 bases from V and 7 from J, leaving 8 bases between them. The CDR3 has 12 residues. Germline V gene lookup returns CDR1 LNHNV and CDR2 YYDKDF (reference sequence). Residents of 24 US areas, aged roughly 18 to 89 years, made up the participants. Clinical history reported by participants formed the basis on which cohorts were assigned. Original data processing: Amplifying reference gene primers gave estimates of nucleated cell counts. The assay was immunoSEQ multiplex PCR, and TCRdb's table has in-frame clones only and misses some. V, J and clone size were drawn from that table, and D and trimming were deduced from the DNA. The sample holds roughly 150,000 clones, roughly 88% seen once.

The sequence came from a man between 70 and 80 years old who had been exposed to COVID-19. The chain uses TRBV15 and TRBJ2-3, with D possibly matching TRBD2 (5 bases). Sequencing was done on a sample of PBMCs or T cells enriched from blood (not recorded which). This CDR3 reads CATSRRANTQYF. The DNA of the CDR3 is TGTGCCACCAGCAGGAGGGCCAATACGCAGTATTTT.